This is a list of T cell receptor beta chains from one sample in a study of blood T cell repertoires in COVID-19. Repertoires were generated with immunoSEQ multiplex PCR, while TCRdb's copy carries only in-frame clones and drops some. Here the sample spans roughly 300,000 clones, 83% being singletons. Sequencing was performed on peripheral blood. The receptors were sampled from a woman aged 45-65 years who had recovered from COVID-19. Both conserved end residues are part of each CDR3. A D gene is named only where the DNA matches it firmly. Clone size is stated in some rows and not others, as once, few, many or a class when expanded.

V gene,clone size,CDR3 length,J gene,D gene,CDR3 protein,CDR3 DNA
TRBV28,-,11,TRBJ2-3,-,CASSLTDTQYF,TGTGCCAGCAGTCTTACAGATACGCAGTATTTT
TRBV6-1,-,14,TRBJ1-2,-,CASSDTGNPYGYTF,TGTGCCAGCAGTGATACGGGGAATCCCTATGGCTACACCTTC
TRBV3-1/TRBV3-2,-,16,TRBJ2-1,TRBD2,CASSPVTSGSQNEQFF,TGTGCCAGCAGCCCTGTGACTAGCGGGAGTCAAAATGAGCAGTTCTTC
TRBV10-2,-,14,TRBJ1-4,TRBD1,CASRTGGVMEKLFF,TGCGCCAGCAGGACAGGGGGCGTAATGGAAAAACTGTTTTTT
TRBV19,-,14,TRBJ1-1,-,CASSSDTLNTEAFF,TGTGCCAGTAGTAGCGACACGTTAAACACTGAAGCTTTCTTT
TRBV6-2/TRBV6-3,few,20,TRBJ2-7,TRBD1,CASSYIRRGQGHLTVYEQYF,TGTGCCAGCAGTTATATCCGCCGAGGACAGGGGCACCTCACCGTATACGAGCAGTACTTC
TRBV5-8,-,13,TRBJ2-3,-,CASSRDYTDTQYF,TGTGCCAGCAGCCGTGACTATACAGATACGCAGTATTTT
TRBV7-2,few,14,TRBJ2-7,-,CASSSHPGYYEQYF,TGTGCCAGCAGCTCTCACCCAGGTTACTACGAGCAGTACTTC
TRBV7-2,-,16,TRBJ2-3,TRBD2,CASSFVAGGPVDTQYF,TGTGCCAGCAGCTTCGTAGCGGGAGGGCCGGTAGATACGCAGTATTTT
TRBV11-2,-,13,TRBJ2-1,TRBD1,CASSFNRGNEQFF,TGTGCCAGCAGCTTTAACAGGGGGAATGAGCAGTTCTTC
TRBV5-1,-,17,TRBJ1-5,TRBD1,CASKGIKQGFDNQPQHF,TGCGCCAGCAAGGGGATAAAACAGGGGTTTGACAATCAGCCCCAGCATTTT
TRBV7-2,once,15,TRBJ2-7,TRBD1,CASTLDRGALNEQYF,TGTGCCAGCACCCTCGACAGGGGTGCTTTGAACGAGCAGTACTTC
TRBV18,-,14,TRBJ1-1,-,CASSPAGMNTEAFF,TGTGCCAGCTCCCCAGCGGGCATGAACACTGAAGCTTTCTTT
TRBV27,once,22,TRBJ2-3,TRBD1,CASRLRGVSGQGSIASTDTQYF,TGTGCCAGCAGACTAAGAGGCGTGTCGGGACAGGGGTCGATAGCTAGCACAGATACGCAGTATTTT
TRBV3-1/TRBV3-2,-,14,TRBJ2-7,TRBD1,CASSNPGQGAEQYF,TGTGCCAGCAGCAACCCCGGACAGGGAGCCGAGCAGTACTTC
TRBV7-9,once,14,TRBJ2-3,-,CASSIRLSTDTQYF,TGTGCCAGCAGCATCCGCCTAAGCACAGATACGCAGTATTTT
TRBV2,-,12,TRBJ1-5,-,CASSASNQPQHF,TGTGCCAGCAGTGCCAGTAATCAGCCCCAGCATTTT
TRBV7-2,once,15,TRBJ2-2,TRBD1,CASSSSTGVTGELFF,TGTGCCAGCAGCTCCTCGACAGGGGTCACCGGGGAGCTGTTTTTT
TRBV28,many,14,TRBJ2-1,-,CASMVTVGYNEQFF,TGTGCCAGCATGGTTACAGTCGGCTACAATGAGCAGTTCTTC
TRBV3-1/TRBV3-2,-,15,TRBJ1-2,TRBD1,CASSHWQWDSDGYTF,TGTGCCAGCAGCCACTGGCAGTGGGACAGCGATGGCTACACCTTC
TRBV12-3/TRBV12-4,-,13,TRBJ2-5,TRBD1,CASSKGQAETQYF,TGTGCCAGCAGTAAGGGACAGGCCGAGACCCAGTACTTC
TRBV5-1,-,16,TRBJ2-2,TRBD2,CASSLTSGVNTGELFF,TGCGCCAGCAGCTTGACTAGCGGGGTGAACACCGGGGAGCTGTTTTTT
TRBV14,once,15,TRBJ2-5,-,CASSPSTGRRETQYF,TGTGCCAGCAGTCCAAGCACGGGAAGACGAGAGACCCAGTACTTC
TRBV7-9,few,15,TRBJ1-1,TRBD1,CASSHLTGVVTEAFF,TGTGCCAGCAGCCACTTGACAGGGGTGGTCACTGAAGCTTTCTTT
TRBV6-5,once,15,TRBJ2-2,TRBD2,CASSSSGTNTGELFF,TGTGCCAGCAGTTCGAGCGGGACGAACACCGGGGAGCTGTTTTTT
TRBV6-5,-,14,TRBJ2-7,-,CASSYSRRTHEQYF,TGTGCCAGCAGTTACTCGAGGCGTACTCACGAGCAGTACTTC